The 11 T cell receptor beta chains listed next were all sequenced from one sample in a study of shared clonotypes between healthy human individuals. Libraries were prepared by immunoSEQ multiplex PCR; TCRdb keeps only in-frame clonotypes and omits some of them. The table has under 350,000 clones, roughly 87% seen once. Sequenced: memory CD8+ T cells sorted from blood. The sample's subset: CD45RO+ cells pooled with CCR7-negative TemRA cells. These receptors came from a man aged 18 to 29 in good health.

This clone was seen only once. The chain combines TRBV6-6 with TRBJ2-3; TRBD2 matches 11 bases. CDR3 size: 15 residues. The junction had 6 bases not matched to a gene; V was cut back by 4 bases and J by 6 bases. The germline V gene encodes CDR1 MNHNY and CDR2 SVGAGI (reference sequence). CDR3 region: CASSFLTSGTDTQYF. CDR3 DNA sequence: TGTGCCAGCAGTTTCCTGACTAGCGGGACGGATACGCAGTATTTT.

V and J are TRBV11-3 and TRBJ2-5, with D hard to call. The V gene lost 5 bases and the J gene lost 5 bases, with 6 bases spanning the gap. From germline, CDR1 is SGHNT and CDR2 YENEEA. This CDR3 spans 11 amino acids. The CDR3 region is CASSVPETQYF. CDR3 nucleotide sequence: TGTGCCAGCAGCGTCCCGGAGACCCAGTACTTC.

Only a few counts were recorded for this clone. This chain connects TRBV2 to TRBJ2-1; the D gene is possibly TRBD1 (6 bases). Germline V gene data show CDR1 as SNHLY and CDR2 as FYNNEI. The CDR3 has 16 amino acids. V lost 4 bases and J lost 4, with 17 bases in between. The CDR3 region is CASSGEGRGRYNEQFF. Here the CDR3 DNA reads TGTGCCAGCAGTGGGGAAGGCAGGGGAAGATACAATGAGCAGTTCTTC.

There are a few counts of this clone. V gene TRBV10-3 combines with J gene TRBJ1-2, with 7 bases fitting TRBD1. The V segment lost 5 bases and the J segment 6 bases; nucleotides outside the gene matches: 6. Germline CDR1 is ENHRY and CDR2 is SYGVKD. The CDR3 totals 13 residues. The CDR3 here is CAISFTGEDGYTF. The CDR3 DNA reads as TGTGCCATCAGTTTTACAGGGGAGGATGGCTACACCTTC.

V and J are TRBV6-5 and TRBJ2-5; D unresolved. This CDR3 comprises 12 residues. V was cut by 10 bases and J by 5 bases, with 14 bases left in between. Germline V CDR1 and CDR2: MNHEY, SVGAGI. The CDR3 DNA sequence: TGTGCCACTTCTACGGGCCGGGAGACCCAGTACTTC. Protein product: CATSTGRETQYF.

This clone showed up just a few times. This same CDR3 is encoded by further DNA sequences in the sample. The genes are TRBV4-1 and TRBJ2-7; TRBD1 matches 8 bases. Germline V gene lookup returns CDR1 MGHRA and CDR2 YSYEKL. V gave up 0 bases and J gave up 4 bases; unmatched junction bases: 5. The length of the CDR3 is 15 residues. This CDR3 is CASSQEQGALYEQYF. The CDR3 nucleotides are TGCGCCAGCAGCCAAGAGCAGGGGGCATTATACGAGCAGTACTTC.

The chain couples TRBV7-8 to TRBJ2-7; a weak D match, TRBD2 (6 bases). Trimming stripped 4 bases from V and 6 bases from J, with 16 bases between. The V gene's germline CDR1 is SGHVS and CDR2 FQNEAQ. The CDR3 extends over 14 amino acids. The CDR3 protein is CASSSHRGGAEQYF. The CDR3 coding sequence is TGTGCCAGCAGCTCTCACCGAGGAGGGGCCGAGCAGTACTTC.

In this sample, this clone turned up once. This chain connects TRBV25-1 to TRBJ2-3; 9 bases are a match to TRBD1. Germline lookup yields CDR1 MGHDK and CDR2 SYGVNS. The ends lost 2 bases at V and 5 bases at J; junction bases unmatched: 14. The CDR3 is 18 amino acids. The DNA of the CDR3 is TGTGCCAGCAGTGAACCCTACGGAAGGGACAGGGCTAAAGATACGCAGTATTTT. It codes for CASSEPYGRDRAKDTQYF.

There are a few counts of this clone. The chain carries TRBV29-1 and TRBJ2-6, with D perhaps matching TRBD2 (6 bases). The CDR3 sequence is 15 residues long. Trimming took off 3 bases at V and 0 bases at J, with 9 bases between the two ends. Germline lookup yields CDR1 SQVTM and CDR2 ANQGSEA. CDR3 sequence: CSVDAGNSGANVLTF. CDR3 DNA sequence: TGCAGCGTTGATGCGGGAAACTCTGGGGCCAACGTCCTGACTTTC.

The chain is built from TRBV15 and TRBJ2-5; D remains ambiguous. The V end was cut by 0 bases, the J end by 5 bases, with 13 bases between. Germline V lookup: CDR1 LNHNV, CDR2 YYDKDF (reference sequence). The CDR3 contains 15 residues. CDR3 loop: CATSRDSRVGETQYF. The CDR3 DNA is TGTGCCACCAGCAGAGATTCTAGGGTCGGGGAGACCCAGTACTTC.

The rearrangement uses TRBV9 and TRBJ2-2; a weak D match, TRBD2 (5 bases). The CDR3 length is 16 residues. Germline-derived CDR1 and CDR2 are SGDLS and YYNGEE. V was cut by 2 bases and J by 4 bases, with 15 bases left in between. The CDR3, as DNA: TGTGCCAGCAGCGTCTTAGCGCTACCTCGCACCGGGGAGCTGTTTTTT. It is translated as CASSVLALPRTGELFF.